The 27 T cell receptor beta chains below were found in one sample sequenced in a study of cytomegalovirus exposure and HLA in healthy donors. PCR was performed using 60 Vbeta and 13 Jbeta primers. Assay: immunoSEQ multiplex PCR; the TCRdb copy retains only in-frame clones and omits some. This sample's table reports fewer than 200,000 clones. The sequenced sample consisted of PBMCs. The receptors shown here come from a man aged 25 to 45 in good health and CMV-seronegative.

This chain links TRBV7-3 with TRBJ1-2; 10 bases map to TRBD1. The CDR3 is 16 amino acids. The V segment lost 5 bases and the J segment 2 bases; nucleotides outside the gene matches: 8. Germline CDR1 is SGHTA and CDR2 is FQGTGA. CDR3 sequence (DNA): TGTGCCAGCAGCCCCGGAACGGGACAGGGGAACTATGGCTACACCTTC. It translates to CASSPGTGQGNYGYTF.

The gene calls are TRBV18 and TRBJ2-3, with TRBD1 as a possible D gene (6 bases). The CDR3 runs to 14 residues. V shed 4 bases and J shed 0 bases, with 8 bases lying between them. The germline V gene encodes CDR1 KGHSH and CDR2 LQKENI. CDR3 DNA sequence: TGTGCCAGCTCACTAACAGGGAGCACAGATACGCAGTATTTT. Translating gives CASSLTGSTDTQYF.

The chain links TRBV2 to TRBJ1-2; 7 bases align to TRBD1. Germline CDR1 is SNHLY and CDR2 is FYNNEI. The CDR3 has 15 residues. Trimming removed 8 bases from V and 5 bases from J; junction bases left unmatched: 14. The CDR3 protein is CASERRTGSPYGYTF. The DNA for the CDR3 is TGTGCCAGCGAACGTCGGACAGGCTCCCCTTATGGCTACACCTTC.

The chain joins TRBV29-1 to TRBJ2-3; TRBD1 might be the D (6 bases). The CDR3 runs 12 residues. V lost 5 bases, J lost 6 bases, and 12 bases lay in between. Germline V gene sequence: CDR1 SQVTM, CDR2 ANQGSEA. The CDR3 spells CSVRGGVDTQYF. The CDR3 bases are TGCAGCGTTAGAGGGGGAGTGGATACGCAGTATTTT.

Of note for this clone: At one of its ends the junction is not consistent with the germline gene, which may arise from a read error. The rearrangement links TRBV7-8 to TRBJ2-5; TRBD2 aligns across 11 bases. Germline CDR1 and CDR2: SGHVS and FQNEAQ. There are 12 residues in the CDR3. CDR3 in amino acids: CASSVAGGPVYF. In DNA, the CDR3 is TGTGCCAGCAGCGTAGCGGGAGGGCCAGTGTACTTC.

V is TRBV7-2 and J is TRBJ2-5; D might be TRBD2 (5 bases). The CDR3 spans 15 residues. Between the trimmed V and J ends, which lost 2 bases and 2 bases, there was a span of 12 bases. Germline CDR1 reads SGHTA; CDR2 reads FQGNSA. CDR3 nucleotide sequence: TGTGCCAGCAGCTTACAGTCTAGCCCTCAAGAGACCCAGTACTTC. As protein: CASSLQSSPQETQYF.

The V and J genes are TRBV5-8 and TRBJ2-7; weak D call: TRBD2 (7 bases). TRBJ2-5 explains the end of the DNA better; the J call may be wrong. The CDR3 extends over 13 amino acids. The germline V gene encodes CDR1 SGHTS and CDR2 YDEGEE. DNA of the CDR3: TGTGCCAGCAGCACACGGGGGGCGGAGACCCAGTACTTC. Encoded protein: CASSTRGAETQYF.

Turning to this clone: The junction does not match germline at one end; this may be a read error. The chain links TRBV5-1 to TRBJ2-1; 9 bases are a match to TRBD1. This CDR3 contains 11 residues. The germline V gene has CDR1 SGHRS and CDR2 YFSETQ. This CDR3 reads CASSLGDRVLF. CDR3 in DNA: TGCGCCAGCAGCTTGGGGGACAGGGTCCTCTTC.

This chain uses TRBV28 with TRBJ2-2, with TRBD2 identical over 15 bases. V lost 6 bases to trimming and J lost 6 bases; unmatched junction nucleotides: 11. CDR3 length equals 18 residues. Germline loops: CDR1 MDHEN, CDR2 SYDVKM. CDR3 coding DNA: TGTGCCAGCAGCCAATCCGGACTAGCGGGAGGGTTCCCCGGGGAGCTGTTTTTT. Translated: CASSQSGLAGGFPGELFF. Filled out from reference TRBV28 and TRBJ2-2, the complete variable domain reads DVKVTQSSRYLVKRTGEKVFLECVQDMDHENMFWYRQDPGLGLRLIYFSYDVKMKEKGDIPEGYSVSREKKERFSLILESASTNQTSMYLCASSQSGLAGGFPGELFFGEGSRLTVL.

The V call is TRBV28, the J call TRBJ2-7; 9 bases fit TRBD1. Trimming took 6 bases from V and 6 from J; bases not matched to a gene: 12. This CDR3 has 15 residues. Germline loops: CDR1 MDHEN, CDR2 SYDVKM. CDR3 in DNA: TGTGCCAGCAGGGGGACAGGGAGATCGGGTCTCGAGCAGTACTTC. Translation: CASRGTGRSGLEQYF.

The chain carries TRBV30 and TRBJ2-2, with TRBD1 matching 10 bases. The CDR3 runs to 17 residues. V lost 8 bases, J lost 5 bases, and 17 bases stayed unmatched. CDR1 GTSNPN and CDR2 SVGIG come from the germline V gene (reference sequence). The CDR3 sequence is CARSLVGTGVFTGELFF. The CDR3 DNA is TGTGCCCGGTCCTTGGTGGGGACAGGGGTTTTTACCGGGGAGCTGTTTTTT.

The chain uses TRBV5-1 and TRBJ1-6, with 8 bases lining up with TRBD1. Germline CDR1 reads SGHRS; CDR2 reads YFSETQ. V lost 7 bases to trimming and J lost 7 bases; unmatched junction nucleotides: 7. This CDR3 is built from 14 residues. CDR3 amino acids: CASGNAGGNSPLHF. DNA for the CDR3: TGCGCCAGCGGCAATGCAGGGGGCAATTCACCCCTCCACTTT.

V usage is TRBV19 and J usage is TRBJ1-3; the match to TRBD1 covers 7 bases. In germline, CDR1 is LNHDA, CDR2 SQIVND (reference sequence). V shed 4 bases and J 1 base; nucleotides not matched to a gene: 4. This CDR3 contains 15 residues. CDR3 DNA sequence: TGTGCCAGTAGTACAAACAGGGGATCTGGAAACACCATATATTTT. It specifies CASSTNRGSGNTIYF.

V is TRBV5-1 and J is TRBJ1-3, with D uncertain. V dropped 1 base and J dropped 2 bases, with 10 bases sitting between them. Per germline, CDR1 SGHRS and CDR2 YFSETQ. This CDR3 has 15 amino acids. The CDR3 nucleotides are TGCGCCAGCAGCTTGCAAGGACTTGCTGGAAACACCATATATTTT. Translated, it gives CASSLQGLAGNTIYF.

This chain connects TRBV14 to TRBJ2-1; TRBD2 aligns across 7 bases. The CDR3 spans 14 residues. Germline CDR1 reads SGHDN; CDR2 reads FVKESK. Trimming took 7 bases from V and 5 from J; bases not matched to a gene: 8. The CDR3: CASNPGGFNNEQFF. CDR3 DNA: TGTGCCAGCAACCCCGGGGGGTTTAACAATGAGCAGTTCTTC. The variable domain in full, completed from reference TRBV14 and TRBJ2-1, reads EAGVTQFPSHSVIEKGQTVTLRCDPISGHDNLYWYRRVMGKEIKFLLHFVKESKQDESGMPNNRFLAERTGGTYSTLKVQPAELEDSGVYFCASNPGGFNNEQFFGPGTRLTVL.

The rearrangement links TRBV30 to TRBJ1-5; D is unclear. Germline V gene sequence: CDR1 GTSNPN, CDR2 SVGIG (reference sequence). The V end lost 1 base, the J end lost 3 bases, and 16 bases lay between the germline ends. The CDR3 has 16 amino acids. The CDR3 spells CAWSGSPGSSNQPQHF. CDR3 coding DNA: TGTGCCTGGAGTGGATCCCCCGGGTCTTCCAATCAGCCCCAGCATTTT. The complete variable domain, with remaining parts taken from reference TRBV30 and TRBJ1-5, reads SQTIHQWPATLVQPVGSPLSLECTVEGTSNPNLYWYRQAAGRGLQLLFYSVGIGQISSEVPQNLSASRPQDRQFILSSKKLLLSDSGFYLCAWSGSPGSSNQPQHFGDGTRLSIL.

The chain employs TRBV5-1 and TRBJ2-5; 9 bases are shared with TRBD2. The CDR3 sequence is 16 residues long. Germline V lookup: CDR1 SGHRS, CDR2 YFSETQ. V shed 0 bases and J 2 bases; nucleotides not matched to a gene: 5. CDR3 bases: TGCGCCAGCAGCTTGGAGTCAGCGGGGGGTCAAGAGACCCAGTACTTC. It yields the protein CASSLESAGGQETQYF.

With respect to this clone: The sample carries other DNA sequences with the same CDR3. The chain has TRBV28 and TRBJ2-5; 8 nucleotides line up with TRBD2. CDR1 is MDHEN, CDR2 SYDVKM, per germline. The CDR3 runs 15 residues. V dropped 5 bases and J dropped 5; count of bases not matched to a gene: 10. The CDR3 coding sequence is TGTGCCAGCAGTCGCCCGCAGCGGGAGTTCGAGACCCAGTACTTC. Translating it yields CASSRPQREFETQYF.

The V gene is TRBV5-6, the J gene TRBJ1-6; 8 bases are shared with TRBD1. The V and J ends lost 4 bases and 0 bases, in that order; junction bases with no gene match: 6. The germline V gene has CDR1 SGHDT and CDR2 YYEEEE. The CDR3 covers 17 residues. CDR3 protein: CASSGQGPSSYNSPLHF. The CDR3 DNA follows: TGTGCCAGCAGCGGACAGGGACCGAGCTCCTATAATTCACCCCTCCACTTT.

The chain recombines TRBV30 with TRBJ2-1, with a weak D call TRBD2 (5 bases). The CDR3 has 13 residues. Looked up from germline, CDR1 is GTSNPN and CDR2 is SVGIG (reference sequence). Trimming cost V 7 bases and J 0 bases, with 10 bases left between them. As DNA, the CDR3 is TGTGCCTCCTCCCGGGACTCCTACAATGAGCAGTTCTTC. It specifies CASSRDSYNEQFF. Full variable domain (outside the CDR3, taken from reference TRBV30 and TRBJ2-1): SQTIHQWPATLVQPVGSPLSLECTVEGTSNPNLYWYRQAAGRGLQLLFYSVGIGQISSEVPQNLSASRPQDRQFILSSKKLLLSDSGFYLCASSRDSYNEQFFGPGTRLTVL.

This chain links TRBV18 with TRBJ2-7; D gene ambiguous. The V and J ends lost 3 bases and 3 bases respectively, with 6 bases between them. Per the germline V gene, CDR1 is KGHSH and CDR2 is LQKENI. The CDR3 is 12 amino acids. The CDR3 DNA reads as TGTGCCAGCTCACCCTACAGCTACGAGCAGTACTTC. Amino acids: CASSPYSYEQYF. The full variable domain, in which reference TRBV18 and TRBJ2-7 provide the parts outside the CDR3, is NAGVMQNPRHLVRRRGQEARLRCSPMKGHSHVYWYRQLPEEGLKFMVYLQKENIIDESGMPKERFSAEFPKEGPSILRIQQVVRGDSAAYFCASSPYSYEQYFGPGTRLTVT.

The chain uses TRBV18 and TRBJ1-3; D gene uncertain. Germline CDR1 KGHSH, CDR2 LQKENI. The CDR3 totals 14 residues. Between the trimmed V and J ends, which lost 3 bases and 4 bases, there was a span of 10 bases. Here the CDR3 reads CASSPGGPGNTIYF. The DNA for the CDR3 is TGTGCCAGCTCACCGGGAGGGCCGGGAAACACCATATATTTT. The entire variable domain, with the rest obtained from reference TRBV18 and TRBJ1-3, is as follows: NAGVMQNPRHLVRRRGQEARLRCSPMKGHSHVYWYRQLPEEGLKFMVYLQKENIIDESGMPKERFSAEFPKEGPSILRIQQVVRGDSAAYFCASSPGGPGNTIYFGEGSWLTVV.

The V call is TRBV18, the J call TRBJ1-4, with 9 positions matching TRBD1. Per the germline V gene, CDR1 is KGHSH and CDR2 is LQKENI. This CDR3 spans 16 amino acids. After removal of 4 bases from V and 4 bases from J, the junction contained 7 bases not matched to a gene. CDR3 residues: CASSLGQGSSNEKLFF. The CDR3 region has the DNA TGTGCCAGCTCACTGGGACAGGGAAGCAGTAATGAAAAACTGTTTTTT.

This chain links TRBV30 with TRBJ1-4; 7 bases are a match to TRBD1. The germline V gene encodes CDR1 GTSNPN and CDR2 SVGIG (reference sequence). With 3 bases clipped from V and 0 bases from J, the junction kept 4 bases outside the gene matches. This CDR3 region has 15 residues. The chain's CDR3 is CAWSLGTATNEKLFF. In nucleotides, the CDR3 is TGTGCCTGGAGCCTCGGGACAGCAACTAATGAAAAACTGTTTTTT.

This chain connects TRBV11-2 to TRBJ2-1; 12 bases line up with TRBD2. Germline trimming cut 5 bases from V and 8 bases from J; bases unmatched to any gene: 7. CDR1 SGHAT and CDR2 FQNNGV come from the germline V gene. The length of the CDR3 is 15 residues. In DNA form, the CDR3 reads TGTGCCAGCAGCCGACTAGCGGGAGTTCTCGATGAGCAGTTCTTC. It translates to CASSRLAGVLDEQFF.

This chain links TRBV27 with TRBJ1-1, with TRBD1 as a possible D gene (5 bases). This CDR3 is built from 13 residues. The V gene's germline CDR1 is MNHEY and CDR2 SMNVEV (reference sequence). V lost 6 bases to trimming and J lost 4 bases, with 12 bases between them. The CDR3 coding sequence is TGTGCCAGCAGCCCTTGGGGGGGCACTGAAGCTTTCTTT. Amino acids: CASSPWGGTEAFF.

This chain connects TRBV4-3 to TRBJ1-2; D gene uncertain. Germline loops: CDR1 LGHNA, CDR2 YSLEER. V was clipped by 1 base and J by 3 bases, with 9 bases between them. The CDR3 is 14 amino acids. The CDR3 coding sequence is TGCGCCAGCAGCCAAGGGCCCGGGGACTATGGCTACACCTTC. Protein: CASSQGPGDYGYTF.